Listed here are 9 T cell receptor beta chains from one sample, sequenced in a study of T cell changes during pregnancy in multiple sclerosis. Clones were sequenced by immunoSEQ multiplex PCR, and TCRdb holds only the in-frame ones, with some missing. Here the sample spans tens of thousands of clones, 90% to 95% being singletons. The sequencing used peripheral blood, collected in the third trimester of pregnancy. Receptor source: a female donor with multiple sclerosis, enrolled in a pregnancy study.

The chain has TRBV30 and TRBJ1-1; 9 nucleotides agree with TRBD1. The CDR3 totals 17 residues. Germline V CDR1 and CDR2: GTSNPN, SVGIG (reference sequence). The J segment lost 5 bases and the V segment lost 7 bases, leaving 20 bases of the junction unmatched. The DNA of the CDR3 is TGTGCCTTTCTATCCTCCGGGACAGGGAATCTTATGACTGAAGCTTTCTTT. Translating gives CAFLSSGTGNLMTEAFF.

The V call is TRBV7-2, the J call TRBJ1-1, with 8 bases that match TRBD1. Germline V gene data show CDR1 as SGHTA and CDR2 as FQGNSA. The CDR3 sequence is 14 residues long. The J segment lost 3 bases and the V segment lost 8 bases, leaving 8 bases of the junction unmatched. The CDR3 nucleotides are TGTGCCAGCGGCGGACAGGGATTGGACACTGAAGCTTTCTTT. Amino acids: CASGGQGLDTEAFF. Combining the CDR3 with reference TRBV7-2 and TRBJ1-1 gives the whole variable domain GAGVSQSPSNKVTEKGKDVELRCDPISGHTALYWYRQSLGQGLEFLIYFQGNSAPDKSGLPSDRFSAERTGGSVSTLTIQRTQQEDSAVYLCASGGQGLDTEAFFGQGTRLTVV.

The V gene is TRBV9, the J gene TRBJ2-1, with D perhaps TRBD2 (5 bases). This CDR3 has 18 residues. Trimming left V 0 bases short and J 1 base short, with 17 bases between. The germline CDR1 and CDR2 sequences are SGDLS and YYNGEE. The CDR3 spells CASSVATGSAPSYNEQFF. As DNA, the CDR3 is TGTGCCAGCAGCGTAGCTACGGGAAGCGCACCATCCTACAATGAGCAGTTCTTC.

This clone was seen just once. This chain uses TRBV19 with TRBJ1-5; D is unresolved. V was cut by 3 bases and J by 4 bases, with 10 bases left in between. This CDR3 region has 14 residues. Per germline, CDR1 LNHDA and CDR2 SQIVND (reference sequence). CDR3 in amino acids: CASSIQAGNQPQHF. In DNA form, the CDR3 reads TGTGCCAGTAGTATCCAGGCTGGGAATCAGCCCCAGCATTTT.

The chain carries TRBV30 and TRBJ2-3, with 13 nucleotides matching TRBD2. CDR3 length: 17 amino acids. J was trimmed by 4 bases and V by 0 bases; bases with no gene match: 7. The germline gives CDR1 GTSNPN, CDR2 SVGIG (reference sequence). The CDR3 protein is CAWSVSRLAGGPDTQYF. In DNA, the CDR3 is TGTGCCTGGAGTGTCTCGAGACTAGCGGGAGGCCCAGATACGCAGTATTTT.

The V call is TRBV7-3, the J call TRBJ2-7, with 9 nucleotides matching TRBD2. The V gene's germline CDR1 is SGHTA and CDR2 FQGTGA. This CDR3 has 15 amino acids. Germline trimming cut 0 bases from V and 6 bases from J; bases unmatched to any gene: 6. The CDR3 region has the DNA TGTGCCAGCAGCTTAACGGCGGGAGGGGAGAGCGAGCAGTACTTC. It yields the protein CASSLTAGGESEQYF.

This clone was seen once. This rearrangement joins TRBV5-6 to TRBJ1-3, with a weak D call TRBD1 (5 bases). The germline V and J ends were trimmed by 2 bases and 8 bases, with 8 bases remaining between them. The CDR3 extends over 12 amino acids. The germline V gene has CDR1 SGHDT and CDR2 YYEEEE. Here the CDR3 reads CASSFTGDTIYF. The CDR3 nucleotides are TGTGCCAGCAGCTTTACGGGGGACACCATATATTTT.

The rearrangement uses TRBV6-1 and TRBJ2-1; tentative D call: TRBD2 (6 bases). Germline CDR1 and CDR2: MNHNS and SASEGT. CDR3 length: 13 residues. The V gene lost 5 bases and the J gene lost 5 bases, with 10 bases spanning the gap. CDR3 sequence reads: CASSWDFNNEQFF. The CDR3 DNA sequence: TGTGCCAGCAGTTGGGACTTCAACAATGAGCAGTTCTTC.

The V gene is TRBV19, the J gene TRBJ2-1, with 9 bases matching TRBD2. The CDR3 extends over 14 amino acids. J was trimmed by 5 bases and V by 6 bases; bases with no gene match: 5. The germline gives CDR1 LNHDA, CDR2 SQIVND (reference sequence). The CDR3: CASRSGLANNEQFF. The CDR3 region has the DNA TGTGCCAGTAGATCGGGACTAGCAAACAATGAGCAGTTCTTC.